This T cell receptor beta chain came from a study of identifying expanded T cells in peripheral blood. This CDR3 comprises 17 residues. The V segment lost 6 bases and the J segment 0 bases; nucleotides outside the gene matches: 12. In germline, CDR1 is KGHSH, CDR2 LQKENI. Measured with immunoSEQ multiplex PCR; TCRdb has only the in-frame clones, and not every one. This table has roughly 86,000 clones, approximately 85% appearing once. This clone appeared once. The sample consisted of blood. This clonotype originated in a person between 18 and 70 years old in good health. The chain links TRBV18 to TRBJ1-1; the match to TRBD1 covers 8 bases. CDR3 loop: CASSPLGQGIMNTEAFF. The CDR3 DNA is TGTGCCAGCTCGCCCCTAGGACAGGGTATTATGAACACTGAAGCTTTCTTT.